A selection of T cell receptor beta chains follows, all from one sample in a study of T-cell memory formation after mild COVID-19. TCRdb re-called the 5' RACE reads with MiXCR, one entry per CDR3 protein. Among 110,000 or so distinct CDR3 sequences listed, approximately 21% were seen once. Material for sequencing was PBMCs or a T cell subset sorted from them (not recorded which). These receptors all come from a man between 18 and 29 years old who had mild COVID-19 (a few samples of this study predate the infection). Cell type and time point are not known. Both conserved end residues are part of each CDR3. Each record gives: clone size, V gene, D gene, J gene, CDR3 protein, CDR3 DNA. The D gene is left open where the match is weak. Size tells how often a clone was seen (once, few, many) or the class of an expanded clone, and some rows leave it out.

few	TRBV29-1	-	TRBJ2-2	CSVEEGNTGELFF	TGCAGCGTTGAAGAGGGAAACACCGGGGAGCTGTTTTTT
few	TRBV7-9	-	TRBJ2-3	CASSFTPDTQYF	TGTGCCAGCAGTTTTACACCAGATACGCAGTATTTT
-	TRBV4-3	TRBD1	TRBJ1-5	CASSQDRTGNSNQPQHF	TGCGCCAGCAGCCAAGATCGGACAGGGAATAGCAATCAGCCCCAGCATTTT
-	TRBV29-1	TRBD1	TRBJ2-7	CSVGGQDTYEQYF	TGCAGCGTTGGAGGACAGGATACCTACGAGCAGTACTTC
-	TRBV7-9	-	TRBJ1-5	CASSPRRRSAQPQHF	TGTGCCAGCAGCCCCCGCAGGAGGTCAGCCCAGCCCCAGCATTTT
few	TRBV11-2	-	TRBJ1-4	CASSPSAVKNEKLFF	TGTGCCAGCAGCCCATCCGCTGTTAAGAATGAAAAACTGTTTTTT
many	TRBV7-9	-	TRBJ2-3	CASSPGLSTDTQYF	TGTGCCAGCAGCCCGGGCCTGAGCACAGATACGCAGTATTTT
-	TRBV12-3/TRBV12-4	-	TRBJ2-3	CASSFRWLSTDTQYF	TGTGCCAGCAGTTTCCGCTGGCTCAGCACAGATACGCAGTATTTT
many	TRBV20-1	TRBD2	TRBJ2-2	CSARDGLAGDTGELFF	TGCAGTGCTAGAGATGGACTAGCGGGGGACACCGGGGAGCTGTTTTTT
few	TRBV20-1	TRBD1	TRBJ2-5	CSARAFTGDWQETQYF	TGCAGTGCTAGAGCGTTCACAGGGGATTGGCAAGAGACCCAGTACTTC
few	TRBV6-2/TRBV6-3	TRBD1	TRBJ2-1	CASSSRTGGNEQFF	TGTGCCAGCAGTTCCAGGACAGGGGGCAATGAGCAGTTCTTC
-	TRBV2	-	TRBJ1-5	CASTPGLQGNQPQHF	TGTGCCAGCACCCCGGGGCTACAGGGTAATCAGCCCCAGCATTTT
-	TRBV15	-	TRBJ2-3	CATSRERGGKDTQYF	TGTGCCACCAGCAGAGAGAGAGGGGGGAAAGATACGCAGTATTTT
few	TRBV28	TRBD1	TRBJ2-1	CASRDRGYNEQFF	TGTGCCAGCAGGGACAGGGGGTACAATGAGCAGTTCTTC
-	TRBV5-1	-	TRBJ2-5	CASSWTTGEGETQYF	TGCGCCAGCAGCTGGACGACAGGGGAGGGCGAGACCCAGTACTTC
-	TRBV23-1	-	TRBJ2-7	CASSPHAGVRVYEQYF	TGCGCCAGCAGTCCTCACGCAGGGGTTAGGGTCTACGAGCAGTACTTC
few	TRBV29-1	-	TRBJ2-1	CSVLSGLYNEQFF	TGCAGCGTTCTGAGCGGACTCTACAATGAGCAGTTCTTC
-	TRBV30	-	TRBJ2-3	CAWRAGWEDTQYF	TGTGCCTGGAGAGCAGGGTGGGAGGATACGCAGTATTTT
-	TRBV19	-	TRBJ2-2	CASSIASGSGELFF	TGTGCCAGTAGTATAGCCTCAGGGAGCGGGGAGCTGTTTTTT
-	TRBV29-1	-	TRBJ1-2	CSVKFLIGPPYGYTF	TGCAGCGTTAAGTTTTTGATTGGCCCACCCTATGGCTACACCTTC
few	TRBV6-2/TRBV6-3	TRBD1	TRBJ1-2	CASSSGTGAHGYTF	TGTGCCAGCAGTTCCGGGACAGGGGCCCATGGCTACACCTTC
few	TRBV9	TRBD2	TRBJ2-1	CASSVGGTSGSKQFF	TGTGCCAGCAGCGTAGGGGGGACTAGCGGGAGTAAGCAGTTCTTC
-	TRBV4-3	-	TRBJ1-2	CASSQDSGPYYGYTF	TGCGCCAGCAGCCAAGATTCTGGACCGTACTATGGCTACACCTTC
-	TRBV5-6	-	TRBJ2-6	CASSFIRGTGANVLTF	TGTGCCAGCAGCTTCATAAGGGGAACTGGGGCCAACGTCCTGACTTTC
few	TRBV6-5	-	TRBJ2-1	CASSYGPRGVNEQFF	TGTGCCAGCAGTTACGGGCCCAGGGGGGTAAATGAGCAGTTCTTC